The clone carrying this T cell receptor (beta chain) appeared a few times. The antigen remains unidentified. The sample comes from a study of identical twins. Study findings and constraints: Without tracking the same donors, conclusions rested on cross-sectional statistical analysis.

The germline V gene encodes CDR1 SEHNR and CDR2 FQNEAQ (reference sequence). Germline trimming cut 4 bases from V and 0 bases from J; bases unmatched to any gene: 8. The CDR3 contains 17 residues. TCRdb independently ran MiXCR on the 5' RACE reads; one entry per CDR3 protein. Of 200,000 to 250,000 distinct CDR3 sequences in the sample, 7.5% were seen once. The sample was also linked to a second study, of yellow fever vaccine responses in identical twins.

This chain links TRBV7-9 with TRBJ2-1; 8 bases match TRBD2. The sequence derives from a woman in her late teens or twenties in good health. Sequenced material: CD8+ T cells sorted from blood. The CDR3 DNA sequence: TGTGCCAGCAGCTCTCTTCCTAGCGGGCGCTCCTACAATGAGCAGTTCTTC. Encoded protein: CASSSLPSGRSYNEQFF.